The next 32 T cell receptor beta chains were all read from a single sample in a study of radiation and T cells in renal cell carcinoma. Noted time point: blood 2 weeks post-SBRT. Stated treatment: 15 Gy SBRT to primary tumor, nephrectomy 4 weeks later. TCRdb's table, derived via immunoSEQ multiplex PCR, lists solely in-frame clones and lacks some. The sample lists some 130,000 clones, about 88% seen once, with 5.8% in the top ten. This sample comprised blood, obtained from a patient whose treatment included radiotherapy and nephrectomy. These receptors all stem from a woman in her 70s with renal cell carcinoma.

The chain is built from TRBV19 and TRBJ2-2, with a possible D match to TRBD2 (6 bases). The V end lost 1 base, the J end lost 5 bases, and 11 bases lay between the germline ends. Germline V gene sequence: CDR1 LNHDA, CDR2 SQIVND (reference sequence). The CDR3 contains 15 residues. CDR3 protein: CASSIVGGATGELFF. CDR3 DNA: TGTGCCAGTAGTATAGTAGGCGGGGCGACCGGGGAGCTGTTTTTT.

The chain recombines TRBV4-3 with TRBJ2-7; D remains ambiguous. Trimming took 0 bases from V and 0 from J, leaving 9 bases between them. This CDR3 is built from 15 residues. CDR1 and CDR2 (germline): LGHNA, YSLEER. The CDR3 spells CASSQDGASSYEQYF. CDR3 bases: TGCGCCAGCAGCCAAGATGGAGCCTCCTCCTACGAGCAGTACTTC.

This clone has only one observation. The rearrangement uses TRBV19 and TRBJ2-2, with a possible D match to TRBD2 (5 bases). Germline loops: CDR1 LNHDA, CDR2 SQIVND (reference sequence). Trimming stripped 3 bases from V and 3 bases from J, with 11 bases between. The length of the CDR3 is 15 residues. The CDR3, as DNA: TGTGCCAGTAGTATCCCCGGGGTTGACACCGGGGAGCTGTTTTTT. The encoded protein is CASSIPGVDTGELFF.

In DNA, the CDR3 is TGTGCCAGCAGCGTATCAGCAGGGGGTTCCTACGAGCAGTACTTC. Translation: CASSVSAGGSYEQYF. This chain connects TRBV9 to TRBJ2-7, with 7 bases lining up with TRBD1. The CDR3 is 15 amino acids. From germline, CDR1 is SGDLS and CDR2 YYNGEE. V lost 1 base, J lost 1 base, and 5 bases stayed unmatched.

This chain joins TRBV5-1 and TRBJ1-2, with D hard to call. The germline V gene encodes CDR1 SGHRS and CDR2 YFSETQ. The CDR3 sequence is 15 residues long. The germline V and J ends were trimmed by 4 bases and 7 bases, with 20 bases remaining between them. The CDR3 DNA reads TGCGCCAGCAGCGTTGACCAGATAGCTACGGGTGGCTACACCTTC. The encoded protein is CASSVDQIATGGYTF.

This sequence joins TRBV7-9 and TRBJ2-1; 7 bases agree with TRBD2. Germline V CDR1 and CDR2: SEHNR, FQNEAQ (reference sequence). Unmatched junction bases numbered 7, after V lost 5 bases and J lost 0 bases. This CDR3 region has 16 residues. The CDR3 reads CASSKLATSSYNEQFF. CDR3 sequence (DNA): TGTGCCAGCAGCAAACTAGCGACGAGCTCCTACAATGAGCAGTTCTTC. The variable domain in full, with the rest retrieved from reference TRBV7-9 and TRBJ2-1, is DTGVSQNPRHKITKRGQNVTFRCDPISEHNRLYWYRQTLGQGPEFLTYFQNEAQLEKSRLLSDRFSAERPKGSFSTLEIQRTEQGDSAMYLCASSKLATSSYNEQFFGPGTRLTVL.

As for this clone: The sample has other DNA sequences that encode this CDR3 too. The chain carries TRBV29-1 and TRBJ2-7; D unclear. With 3 bases removed from V and 3 bases from J, the gap between germline ends came to 6 bases. CDR3 length: 11 residues. Germline V gene data show CDR1 as SQVTM and CDR2 as ANQGSEA. The CDR3 coding sequence is TGCAGCGTTGAGGTCAGCTACGAGCAGTACTTC. This translates into CSVEVSYEQYF.

The chain links TRBV19 to TRBJ2-7; D uncertain. CDR1 is LNHDA and CDR2 is SQIVND in the germline V gene (reference sequence). The CDR3 contains 15 residues. V was shortened by 1 base and J by 3 bases, with 13 bases between the two germline ends. The CDR3 loop is CASSIAPGSHYEQYF. Here the CDR3 DNA reads TGTGCCAGTAGTATAGCCCCCGGCAGTCACTACGAGCAGTACTTC.

This clone was counted only a few times. This chain links TRBV7-2 with TRBJ2-7; D possibly uses TRBD1 or TRBD2 (6 bases each). Germline CDR1 is SGHTA and CDR2 is FQGNSA. The germline V and J ends were trimmed by 4 bases and 4 bases, with 17 bases remaining between them. This CDR3 has 15 amino acids. CDR3 loop: CASSWGLRGAYEQYF. Written as DNA, the CDR3 is TGTGCCAGCAGCTGGGGCTTAAGGGGGGCGTACGAGCAGTACTTC.

The rearrangement uses TRBV5-6 and TRBJ1-2, with 8 nucleotides matching TRBD1. Germline-derived CDR1 and CDR2 are SGHDT and YYEEEE. Trimming at V came to 4 bases and at J to 4 bases, leaving 9 bases not matched to a gene. The CDR3 extends over 15 amino acids. CDR3 protein: CASSEPGQVIYGYTF. CDR3 in DNA: TGTGCCAGCAGCGAACCGGGACAGGTAATCTATGGCTACACCTTC.

This chain connects TRBV5-1 to TRBJ2-3; 8 nucleotides agree with TRBD1. CDR3 length: 14 amino acids. Germline trimming cut 1 base from V and 3 bases from J; bases unmatched to any gene: 1. Germline lookup yields CDR1 SGHRS and CDR2 YFSETQ. Here the CDR3 reads CASSLRQGTDTQYF. The CDR3 DNA follows: TGCGCCAGCAGCTTGAGACAGGGGACAGATACGCAGTATTTT.

The V call is TRBV5-6, the J call TRBJ2-1; D uncertain. CDR1 and CDR2 from the germline V gene are SGHDT and YYEEEE. This CDR3 is built from 15 residues. Trimming left V 1 base short and J 7 bases short, with 15 bases between. The chain's CDR3 is CASSLWARVGNEQFF. CDR3 in DNA: TGTGCCAGCAGCTTGTGGGCTAGGGTAGGGAATGAGCAGTTCTTC.

CDR3 in amino acids: CASTPLAGTDTQYF. The DNA for the CDR3 is TGTGCCAGCACCCCACTAGCGGGTACAGATACGCAGTATTTT. This chain uses TRBV2 with TRBJ2-3; 9 bases are shared with TRBD2. This CDR3 is 14 amino acids long. Germline-derived CDR1 and CDR2 are SNHLY and FYNNEI. J lost 3 bases, V lost 7 bases, and 5 bases had no gene match.

The rearrangement uses TRBV30 and TRBJ1-5; 7 nucleotides align to TRBD1. The germline V gene has CDR1 GTSNPN and CDR2 SVGIG (reference sequence). V lost 5 bases to trimming and J lost 5 bases; unmatched junction nucleotides: 6. The CDR3 length is 13 residues. The CDR3, as DNA: TGTGCCTGGTCGGGACAGTGGGATCAGCCCCAGCATTTT. This encodes CAWSGQWDQPQHF.

V gene TRBV10-2 combines with J gene TRBJ2-7, with 9 bases identical to TRBD1. The germline CDR1 and CDR2 sequences are WSHSY and SAAADI. CDR3 size: 12 residues. The trim removed 6 bases at V and 7 bases at J, leaving 4 bases unmatched. CDR3 residues: CASRQGAWEQYF. DNA of the CDR3: TGCGCCAGCAGACAGGGGGCTTGGGAGCAGTACTTC.

This chain joins TRBV5-1 and TRBJ1-6, with a weak D call TRBD1 (6 bases). The CDR3 length is 15 residues. Trimming took 1 base from V and 8 from J, leaving 13 bases between them. Germline-derived CDR1 and CDR2 are SGHRS and YFSETQ. Written as DNA, the CDR3 is TGCGCCAGCAGCTTGCTTTCAGGGGTTTATTCACCCCTCCACTTT. It codes for CASSLLSGVYSPLHF. The variable domain in full, completed from reference TRBV5-1 and TRBJ1-6, reads KAGVTQTPRYLIKTRGQQVTLSCSPISGHRSVSWYQQTPGQGLQFLFEYFSETQRNKGNFPGRFSGRQFSNSRSEMNVSTLELGDSALYLCASSLLSGVYSPLHFGNGTRLTVT.

The chain employs TRBV19 and TRBJ2-2, with TRBD1 matching 7 bases. The V and J ends lost 7 bases and 6 bases, in that order; junction bases with no gene match: 11. CDR1 is LNHDA and CDR2 is SQIVND in the germline V gene (reference sequence). The CDR3 has 15 residues. The CDR3 DNA is TGTGCCAGTAAACCACAGGGGTACTACGCCGGGGAGCTGTTTTTT. It specifies CASKPQGYYAGELFF.

The chain combines TRBV6-5 with TRBJ1-3; 8 nucleotides align to TRBD1. From germline, CDR1 is MNHEY and CDR2 SVGAGI. V was clipped by 2 bases and J by 5 bases; unmatched bases: 8. The CDR3 has 16 amino acids. CDR3 DNA: TGTGCCAGCAGTTACGCATTTGACAGGGGTAGAAACACCATATATTTT. Amino acid sequence: CASSYAFDRGRNTIYF.

The chain employs TRBV7-9 and TRBJ2-3; 8 bases map to TRBD1. CDR1 and CDR2 (germline): SEHNR, FQNEAQ (reference sequence). The ends lost 5 bases at V and 2 bases at J; junction bases unmatched: 6. The CDR3 runs to 15 residues. The CDR3 coding sequence is TGTGCCAGCAGCCCAGGGGGCGGCAACACAGATACGCAGTATTTT. Translated, it gives CASSPGGGNTDTQYF.

This chain joins TRBV7-2 and TRBJ1-5; the D gene is possibly TRBD1 (5 bases). The V gene lost 7 bases and the J gene lost 3 bases, with 13 bases spanning the gap. The CDR3 extends over 14 amino acids. Germline lookup yields CDR1 SGHTA and CDR2 FQGNSA. The CDR3 loop reads CASKGQRANQPQHF. The CDR3 DNA reads TGTGCCAGCAAGGGGCAAAGGGCCAATCAGCCCCAGCATTTT.

Turning to this clone: The sample holds other DNA sequences that translate to the same CDR3. Written as DNA, the CDR3 is TGTGCCAGCAGCTTAGCGGGAGGGGGCTACGAGCAGTACTTC. Translation gives CASSLAGGGYEQYF. The J gene is TRBJ2-7, the V gene TRBV7-9, with D perhaps TRBD2 (7 bases). The CDR3 has 14 residues. Germline V CDR1 and CDR2: SEHNR, FQNEAQ (reference sequence). V dropped 0 bases and J dropped 3 bases, with 9 bases sitting between them.

This clone was found once. CDR3 loop: CASSFAGGRTDTQYF. As DNA, the CDR3 is TGCGCCAGCAGCTTCGCCGGGGGGCGCACAGATACGCAGTATTTT. V usage is TRBV5-1 and J usage is TRBJ2-3, with D tentatively TRBD2 (7 bases). Trimming took 2 bases from V and 1 from J, leaving 11 bases between them. The CDR3 runs 15 residues. The germline V gene encodes CDR1 SGHRS and CDR2 YFSETQ.

The chain joins TRBV2 to TRBJ1-1; 11 nucleotides line up with TRBD1. V lost 6 bases to trimming and J lost 8 bases; unmatched junction nucleotides: 2. Germline V gene lookup returns CDR1 SNHLY and CDR2 FYNNEI. The CDR3 covers 12 residues. CDR3 loop: CASRRDRGEAFF. DNA of the CDR3: TGTGCCAGCAGGAGGGACAGGGGGGAAGCTTTCTTT.

The chain couples TRBV5-1 to TRBJ1-2, with no clear D. Germline V gene lookup returns CDR1 SGHRS and CDR2 YFSETQ. V lost 0 bases and J lost 4, with 10 bases in between. This CDR3 spans 14 amino acids. The DNA of the CDR3 is TGCGCCAGCAGCTTGGGGGTTGGGGTCTATGGCTACACCTTC. It specifies CASSLGVGVYGYTF.

This sequence joins TRBV5-6 and TRBJ1-2; no firm D call. Germline lookup yields CDR1 SGHDT and CDR2 YYEEEE. The CDR3 runs 12 residues. The germline V and J ends were trimmed by 4 bases and 2 bases, with 6 bases remaining between them. The CDR3 reads CASSAYNYGYTF. Written as DNA, the CDR3 is TGTGCCAGCAGCGCGTACAACTATGGCTACACCTTC.

This rearrangement joins TRBV9 to TRBJ2-3; 11 bases agree with TRBD2. The trim removed 4 bases at V and 2 bases at J, leaving 12 bases unmatched. Per germline, CDR1 SGDLS and CDR2 YYNGEE. The CDR3 is made up of 18 amino acids. CDR3 sequence (DNA): TGTGCCAGCAGCAGGTCCCCCTCTAGCGGGGGGTACACAGATACGCAGTATTTT. Its translation is CASSRSPSSGGYTDTQYF.

The chain combines TRBV30 with TRBJ2-6; no firm D call. Deletions cut 6 bases from V and 0 bases from J, with 3 bases between. CDR1 and CDR2 from the germline V gene are GTSNPN and SVGIG (reference sequence). The CDR3 contains 12 residues. The CDR3 sequence is CACYSGANVLTF. The CDR3 bases are TGTGCCTGCTACTCTGGGGCCAACGTCCTGACTTTC.

The V gene is TRBV2, the J gene TRBJ2-7; D unclear. The germline gives CDR1 SNHLY, CDR2 FYNNEI. V was shortened by 3 bases and J by 4 bases, with 4 bases between the two germline ends. The CDR3 sequence is 11 residues long. The CDR3 loop is CASSERYEQYF. CDR3 in DNA: TGTGCCAGCAGTGAGAGGTACGAGCAGTACTTC.

The chain carries TRBV27 and TRBJ1-1; D unclear. CDR3 length equals 14 residues. The germline gives CDR1 MNHEY, CDR2 SMNVEV (reference sequence). V dropped 4 bases and J dropped 3 bases, with 12 bases sitting between them. The CDR3 loop reads CASSSTMTHTEAFF. CDR3 DNA: TGTGCCAGCAGTTCTACTATGACCCACACTGAAGCTTTCTTT.

On this clone: One end of the junction fails to match germline, which may point to a read error. This chain links TRBV7-9 with TRBJ1-2; D gene ambiguous. This CDR3 comprises 13 residues. CDR1 SEHNR and CDR2 FQNEAQ come from the germline V gene (reference sequence). CDR3 residues: CASSLAGSYVYTF. CDR3 DNA sequence: TGTGCCAGCAGCTTAGCAGGCTCCTATGTCTACACCTTC.

In this sample, this clone turned up once. V is TRBV19 and J is TRBJ2-3, with 10 positions matching TRBD2. Unmatched junction bases numbered 6, after V lost 4 bases and J lost 5 bases. This CDR3 comprises 15 residues. CDR1 LNHDA and CDR2 SQIVND come from the germline V gene (reference sequence). The CDR3 region is CASSTPSGGVDTQYF. The DNA for the CDR3 is TGTGCCAGTAGTACCCCTAGCGGGGGAGTAGATACGCAGTATTTT.

The V call is TRBV6-1, the J call TRBJ2-7, with D possibly being TRBD1 (5 bases). V was shortened by 1 base and J by 6 bases, with 10 bases between the two germline ends. Germline values: CDR1 MNHNS, CDR2 SASEGT. The CDR3 spans 13 residues. CDR3 DNA: TGTGCCAGCAGTGAAGTACAAGGGGCCGAGCAGTACTTC. Translated: CASSEVQGAEQYF.